The 20 T cell receptor beta chains below all came from one sample that was sequenced in a study of T cells in Graves' hyperthyroidism and ophthalmopathy. RNA transcripts gave rise to amplified TCR beta CDR3 regions. HTBI primers were used for first-round RT-PCR of the TCR CDR3. In TCRdb, the multiplex PCR reads were re-called with MiXCR into one record per CDR3 protein. The table has around 350,000 distinct CDR3 sequences, roughly 25% seen once; the top ten hold around four fifths. The sequencing sample was made of blood. These receptor sequences come from a man between 45 and 60 years old with Graves' hyperthyroidism.

This clonotype has only a few counts. This rearrangement joins TRBV11-2 to TRBJ2-1, with 10 bases that match TRBD2. This CDR3 spans 16 amino acids. J was trimmed by 10 bases and V by 3 bases; bases with no gene match: 12. Germline V gives CDR1 SGHAT, CDR2 FQNNGV. The CDR3 region has the DNA TGTGCCAGCAGCTTTAGGCTGGCTAGCGGGAGTCTCGAGCAGTTCTTC. Residues: CASSFRLASGSLEQFF.

This clonotype was observed at least ten times. This chain links TRBV5-1 with TRBJ1-1; TRBD1 might be the D (5 bases). Germline lookup yields CDR1 SGHRS and CDR2 YFSETQ. The CDR3 contains 14 residues. V lost 0 bases, J lost 4 bases, and 10 bases lay in between. The CDR3 reads CASSLAEGSTEAFF. In DNA form, the CDR3 reads TGCGCCAGCAGCTTGGCCGAGGGGAGCACTGAAGCTTTCTTT.

This clonotype has a handful of counts. This rearrangement joins TRBV3-1 to TRBJ2-2; 14 nucleotides align to TRBD2. Looked up from germline, CDR1 is LGHDT and CDR2 is YNNKEL (reference sequence). The CDR3 covers 18 residues. J lost 7 bases, V lost 6 bases, and 13 bases had no gene match. DNA of the CDR3: TGTGCCAGCAGTCGTACCGGGACTAGCGGGAGTGAAGTCGGGGAGCTGTTTTTT. Its translation is CASSRTGTSGSEVGELFF.

Many counts were recorded for this clonotype. The V and J genes are TRBV20-1 and TRBJ1-2; no firm D call. The CDR3 totals 13 residues. Germline CDR1 and CDR2: DFQATT and SNEGSKA (reference sequence). V was trimmed by 3 bases and J by 8 bases, leaving 16 bases between them. In DNA, the CDR3 is TGCAGTGCTAGCGAGCCCACTCTGAGGGGCTACACCTTC. This translates into CSASEPTLRGYTF.

The chain joins TRBV30 to TRBJ2-7; D not certain. The CDR3 has 12 residues. Germline V gene data show CDR1 as GTSNPN and CDR2 as SVGIG (reference sequence). The CDR3 bases are TGTGCGTACAAGCTGAGCTCCTACGAGCAGTACTTC. Translating gives CAYKLSSYEQYF.

This clonotype was counted at least ten times. The chain joins TRBV2 to TRBJ2-2; TRBD2 matches at 7 bases. Losses at the gene ends were 3 bases for V and 6 bases for J; bases not matched to a gene: 13. Per germline, CDR1 SNHLY and CDR2 FYNNEI. This CDR3 contains 17 residues. The CDR3 region is CASSDYSGGSFAGELFF. The CDR3 coding sequence is TGTGCCAGCAGTGATTACTCAGGCGGGAGTTTCGCCGGGGAGCTGTTTTTT.

This clonotype was seen many times. This rearrangement joins TRBV12-3 or TRBV12-4 to TRBJ1-1; a weak D match, TRBD1 (6 bases). Trimming shortened V by 4 bases and J by 2 bases, and 14 bases separated the two germline ends. The CDR3 sequence is 15 residues long. The CDR3 coding sequence is TGTGCCAGCAGTTGGGGGGACACCTTTAACACTGAAGCTTTCTTT. The encoded protein is CASSWGDTFNTEAFF.

The chain recombines TRBV6-5 with TRBJ1-6; 7 bases fit TRBD1. The junction had 12 bases not matched to a gene; V was cut back by 7 bases and J by 9 bases. This CDR3 spans 15 amino acids. CDR1 is MNHEY and CDR2 is SVGAGI in the germline V gene. In nucleotides, the CDR3 is TGTGCCAGCACTTCCCGATGGACAGGTGGTTCACCCCTCCACTTT. Its protein product is CASTSRWTGGSPLHF.

The table lists this clonotype with a few counts. The V gene is TRBV12-5, the J gene TRBJ2-2; TRBD2 aligns across 15 bases. The germline gives CDR1 LGHNT, CDR2 FRNRAP. This CDR3 has 16 amino acids. V lost 4 bases to trimming and J lost 5 bases; unmatched junction nucleotides: 2. The CDR3 nucleotides are TGTGCTAGTGGTTATGGACTAGCGGGAGGGACCGGGGAGCTGTTTTTT. It encodes CASGYGLAGGTGELFF.

This clonotype was detected a few times. The V and J genes are TRBV5-1 and TRBJ2-1, with 8 positions matching TRBD2. The CDR3 spans 17 residues. V lost 4 bases, J lost 1 base, and 10 bases stayed unmatched. Germline V lookup: CDR1 SGHRS, CDR2 YFSETQ. The CDR3 region has the DNA TGCGCCAGCAGCGCTTGGACTAGCCGGACTTCCTACAATGAGCAGTTCTTC. Amino acids: CASSAWTSRTSYNEQFF.

This clonotype was observed at least ten times. The genes are TRBV11-2 and TRBJ2-1, with D hard to call. Germline CDR1 reads SGHAT; CDR2 reads FQNNGV. There are 14 residues in the CDR3. The V end lost 2 bases, the J end lost 9 bases, and 14 bases lay between the germline ends. DNA of the CDR3: TGTGCCAGCAGCTTATCTAGGATGGGTGGTGAGCAGTTCTTC. Residues: CASSLSRMGGEQFF. Supplemented by reference TRBV11-2 and TRBJ2-1, the full variable domain reads EAGVAQSPRYKIIEKRQSVAFWCNPISGHATLYWYQQILGQGPKLLIQFQNNGVVDDSQLPKDRFSAERLKGVDSTLKIQPAKLEDSAVYLCASSLSRMGGEQFFGPGTRLTVL.

This clonotype was counted between two and nine times. The chain joins TRBV6-1 to TRBJ1-1, with 7 positions matching TRBD1. V gave up 5 bases and J gave up 0 bases; unmatched junction bases: 9. The CDR3 consists of 16 residues. CDR1 is MNHNS and CDR2 is SASEGT in the germline V gene. The CDR3 loop reads CASSRGQPQMNTEAFF. For the CDR3, the DNA is TGTGCCAGCAGTCGGGGACAGCCTCAGATGAACACTGAAGCTTTCTTT.

This clonotype was found a few times. The CDR3 region has the DNA TGTGCCAGCTCACCGGACAGTCGAGATACGCAGTATTTT. Translated, it gives CASSPDSRDTQYF. The chain joins TRBV18 to TRBJ2-3, with D tentatively TRBD1 (6 bases). Trimming removed 3 bases from V and 5 bases from J, with 9 bases in between. The CDR3 is 13 amino acids. CDR1 and CDR2 (germline): KGHSH, LQKENI.

The genes are TRBV5-6 and TRBJ2-1, with 11 bases matching TRBD2. The V and J ends lost 3 bases and 9 bases, in that order; junction bases with no gene match: 5. The length of the CDR3 is 14 residues. Germline V gene sequence: CDR1 SGHDT, CDR2 YYEEEE. The CDR3 spells CASSSGTSGGEQFF. The DNA of the CDR3 is TGTGCCAGCAGCTCCGGGACTAGCGGCGGTGAGCAGTTCTTC.

Here the CDR3 reads CSVVPGATDTQYF. The CDR3 DNA reads TGCAGCGTTGTCCCGGGGGCCACAGATACGCAGTATTTT. The gene calls are TRBV29-1 and TRBJ2-3; D tentatively reads TRBD1 or TRBD2 (6 bases each). V dropped 4 bases and J dropped 2 bases, with 10 bases sitting between them. CDR1 is SQVTM and CDR2 is ANQGSEA in the germline V gene. The CDR3 runs 13 residues.

J is TRBJ2-5 and V is TRBV11-2; possible D gene TRBD2, 7 bases. Germline lookup yields CDR1 SGHAT and CDR2 FQNNGV. The CDR3 loop spans 15 amino acids. Trimming cost V 4 bases and J 4 bases, with 16 bases left between them. CDR3 sequence: CASSSRGPIRETQYF. Written as DNA, the CDR3 is TGTGCCAGCAGCTCGCGGGGGCCAATCCGAGAGACCCAGTACTTC.

This rearrangement joins TRBV7-8 to TRBJ1-5; D remains unclear. Germline loops: CDR1 SGHVS, CDR2 FQNEAQ. The CDR3 spans 15 residues. Trimming cost V 0 bases and J 3 bases, with 9 bases left between them. In nucleotides, the CDR3 is TGTGCCAGCAGCTTAGCGGCGGGATACAATCAGCCCCAGCATTTT. It is translated as CASSLAAGYNQPQHF.

There are a few counts of this clonotype. The rearrangement joins TRBV20-1 to TRBJ2-7; D not certain. Germline loops: CDR1 DFQATT, CDR2 SNEGSKA (reference sequence). V dropped 1 base and J dropped 0 bases, with 10 bases sitting between them. The CDR3 sequence is 14 residues long. The CDR3 DNA reads as TGCAGTGCTAGAGTCATAGGCAGCTCCTACGAGCAGTACTTC. This encodes CSARVIGSSYEQYF.

There are many counts of this clonotype. The chain recombines TRBV7-3 with TRBJ2-7; a weak D match, TRBD2 (5 bases). Germline assignment: CDR1 SGHTA and CDR2 FQGTGA. V was pared by 4 bases and J by 6 bases, with 22 bases between. CDR3 length: 16 residues. The CDR3 region has the DNA TGTGCCAGCAGCTCGAGAGGAGGTAGCACCGCTTCCGAGCAGTACTTC. It yields the protein CASSSRGGSTASEQYF. Drawing the rest from reference TRBV7-3 and TRBJ2-7, the complete variable domain is GAGVSQTPSNKVTEKGKYVELRCDPISGHTALYWYRQSLGQGPEFLIYFQGTGAADDSGLPNDRFFAVRPEGSVSTLKIQRTERGDSAVYLCASSSRGGSTASEQYFGPGTRLTVT.

This clonotype was counted a single time. This sequence joins TRBV5-6 and TRBJ1-2; D possibly corresponds to TRBD1 (5 bases). Germline lookup yields CDR1 SGHDT and CDR2 YYEEEE. With 3 bases removed from V and 8 bases from J, the gap between germline ends came to 11 bases. This CDR3 is built from 12 residues. CDR3 amino acids: CASSYERGGYTF. DNA of the CDR3: TGTGCCAGCAGCTATGAGCGGGGCGGCTACACCTTC. The entire variable domain, with the rest obtained from reference TRBV5-6 and TRBJ1-2, is as follows: DAGVTQSPTHLIKTRGQQVTLRCSPKSGHDTVSWYQQALGQGPQFIFQYYEEEERQRGNFPDRFSGHQFPNYSSELNVNALLLGDSALYLCASSYERGGYTFGSGTRLTVV.